Each of the 22 T cell receptor beta chains below was sequenced from the same sample in a study of T cell repertoires in cytomegalovirus infection. Each CDR3 protein gets one entry after TCRdb re-called the reads with MiXCR. Of about 37,000 distinct CDR3 sequences in the sample, over 50% are singletons; the top ten hold roughly 90%. These receptors have no identified antigens. The starting material was CD8+ T cells from cultured PBMCs, obtained from culture after CMV antigen stimulation. All receptors come from a human donor in good health (CMV status not recorded). Some clones in this sample may be carry-over from other donors' samples.

The V call is TRBV7-9, the J call TRBJ2-7; D unresolved. V lost 2 bases and J 1 base, leaving 6 bases between the germline ends. Germline-derived CDR1 and CDR2 are SEHNR and FQNEAQ (reference sequence). This CDR3 has 13 amino acids. This CDR3 is CASSLPVSYEQYF. CDR3 sequence (DNA): TGTGCCAGCAGCTTACCAGTATCCTACGAGCAGTACTTC.

CDR3 nucleotide sequence: TGTGCCAGCAGGAGGGGGGGGACTAACACAGATACGCAGTATTTT. Protein sequence: CASRRGGTNTDTQYF. The chain carries TRBV6-6 and TRBJ2-3; a weak D match, TRBD2 (7 bases). CDR1 is MNHNY, CDR2 SVGAGI, per germline (reference sequence). The CDR3 loop spans 15 amino acids. With 6 bases removed from V and 2 bases from J, the gap between germline ends came to 15 bases.

There are a few counts of this clonotype. V usage is TRBV7-8 and J usage is TRBJ1-1; a weak D match, TRBD1 (6 bases). The CDR3 covers 17 residues. The germline gives CDR1 SGHVS, CDR2 FQNEAQ. Trimming stripped 2 bases from V and 0 bases from J, with 16 bases between. The CDR3 loop reads CASSLLPTGLVNTEAFF. The CDR3, as DNA: TGTGCCAGCAGCTTACTACCGACAGGTTTGGTGAACACTGAAGCTTTCTTT. Using reference TRBV7-8 and TRBJ1-1 for the parts outside the CDR3, the full variable domain is GAGVSQSPRYKVAKRGQDVALRCDPISGHVSLFWYQQALGQGPEFLTYFQNEAQLDKSGLPSDRFFAERPEGSVSTLKIQRTQQEDSAVYLCASSLLPTGLVNTEAFFGQGTRLTVV.

This clonotype appeared many times. The V and J genes are TRBV28 and TRBJ2-7; D not resolved. V was shortened by 3 bases and J by 1 base, with 13 bases between the two germline ends. The germline CDR1 and CDR2 sequences are MDHEN and SYDVKM. The CDR3 spans 15 residues. This CDR3 is CASSLTSLLSYEQYF. Written as DNA, the CDR3 is TGTGCCAGCAGTTTGACATCGTTACTATCCTACGAGCAGTACTTC.

The chain carries TRBV5-4 and TRBJ2-5; 7 bases match TRBD2. Germline assignment: CDR1 SGHNT and CDR2 YYREEE (reference sequence). The CDR3 is made up of 14 amino acids. With 2 bases clipped from V and 5 bases from J, the junction kept 6 bases outside the gene matches. The CDR3 loop reads CASSFQRDRETQYF. CDR3 nucleotide sequence: TGTGCCAGCAGCTTCCAGCGGGACCGTGAGACCCAGTACTTC.

The chain joins TRBV20-1 to TRBJ2-7; 12 bases align to TRBD2. This CDR3 has 15 residues. The V gene's germline CDR1 is DFQATT and CDR2 SNEGSKA (reference sequence). V lost 4 bases, J lost 7 bases, and 11 bases stayed unmatched. As DNA, the CDR3 is TGCAGTGCTACACCCCGACTAGCGGGAGTAGGTGAGCAGTACTTC. Translation: CSATPRLAGVGEQYF.

The rearrangement uses TRBV9 and TRBJ2-7; TRBD2 matches 8 bases. This CDR3 contains 15 residues. Germline CDR1 is SGDLS and CDR2 is YYNGEE. J gave up 3 bases and V 2 bases, and 7 bases lay outside the gene matches. The CDR3 DNA reads TGTGCCAGCAGCGTTTCGGGGGGGCCAAACTACGAGCAGTACTTC. This gives the protein CASSVSGGPNYEQYF. The full variable domain, completed using reference TRBV9 and TRBJ2-7, is DSGVTQTPKHLITATGQRVTLRCSPRSGDLSVYWYQQSLDQGLQFLIQYYNGEERAKGNILERFSAQQFPDLHSELNLSSLELGDSALYFCASSVSGGPNYEQYFGPGTRLTVT.

The table lists this clonotype with a few counts. The gene calls are TRBV27 and TRBJ1-6; 7 bases are a match to TRBD1. The CDR3 sequence is 15 residues long. V was pared by 4 bases and J by 6 bases, with 6 bases of the junction left unmatched. CDR1 is MNHEY and CDR2 is SMNVEV in the germline V gene (reference sequence). In DNA, the CDR3 is TGTGCCAGCAGTTCCGGGACAGCTATTAATTCACCCCTCCACTTT. Encoded protein: CASSSGTAINSPLHF.

The J gene is TRBJ2-1, the V gene TRBV7-3; 7 bases map to TRBD2. V trimming: 3 bases; J trimming: 4 bases; junction bases outside the gene matches: 6. The CDR3 runs 15 residues. The germline V gene encodes CDR1 SGHTA and CDR2 FQGTGA. CDR3 nucleotides: TGTGCCAGCAGCTTGGGAGGGGCCTCTTACAATGAGCAGTTCTTC. Translation: CASSLGGASYNEQFF.

The table lists this clonotype with a count of one. CDR3 nucleotides: TGTGCCAGCAGCCCGAGACTAGCGGGGGGCCAATCCTACGAGCAGTACTTC. Protein product: CASSPRLAGGQSYEQYF. The chain is built from TRBV7-9 and TRBJ2-7; TRBD2 matches at 13 bases. CDR1 is SEHNR, CDR2 FQNEAQ, per germline (reference sequence). The CDR3 is 17 residues long. V trimming: 5 bases; J trimming: 1 base; junction bases outside the gene matches: 8.

Only a few counts were recorded for this clonotype. The chain recombines TRBV7-6 with TRBJ2-1; 7 bases are a match to TRBD2. Germline-derived CDR1 and CDR2 are SGHVS and FNYEAQ. CDR3 length equals 15 residues. V shed 0 bases, J shed 8 bases, and the junction held 7 bases outside the gene matches. As DNA, the CDR3 is TGTGCCAGCAGCTTAGCGGGAGGGAGTCAGGATGAGCAGTTCTTC. Protein sequence: CASSLAGGSQDEQFF. Complete variable domain (other parts from reference TRBV7-6 and TRBJ2-1): GAGVSQSPRYKVTKRGQDVALRCDPISGHVSLYWYRQALGQGPEFLTYFNYEAQQDKSGLPNDRFSAERPEGSISTLTIQRTEQRDSAMYRCASSLAGGSQDEQFFGPGTRLTVL.

The rearrangement uses TRBV7-6 and TRBJ1-4; D call uncertain. CDR1 is SGHVS, CDR2 FNYEAQ, per germline. V dropped 4 bases and J dropped 0 bases, with 12 bases sitting between them. This CDR3 contains 16 residues. CDR3 sequence (DNA): TGTGCCAGCAGCTGGTGGCCAGGTGCAACTAATGAAAAACTGTTTTTT. It translates to CASSWWPGATNEKLFF.

This clonotype was recorded at least ten times. The genes are TRBV7-6 and TRBJ2-7; D remains unclear. V shed 1 base and J shed 2 bases, with 9 bases lying between them. The length of the CDR3 is 14 residues. CDR1 and CDR2 (germline): SGHVS, FNYEAQ. The CDR3: CASSLDGNAYEQYF. The CDR3 DNA reads as TGTGCCAGCAGCTTAGATGGGAACGCCTACGAGCAGTACTTC. The whole variable domain, filled in from reference TRBV7-6 and TRBJ2-7, reads GAGVSQSPRYKVTKRGQDVALRCDPISGHVSLYWYRQALGQGPEFLTYFNYEAQQDKSGLPNDRFSAERPEGSISTLTIQRTEQRDSAMYRCASSLDGNAYEQYFGPGTRLTVT.

J is TRBJ2-3 and V is TRBV20-1; no clear D. Germline CDR1 reads DFQATT; CDR2 reads SNEGSKA (reference sequence). Trimming removed 0 bases at V and 4 bases at J, with 11 bases between. This CDR3 comprises 14 residues. CDR3 nucleotide sequence: TGCAGTGCTAGAGACCGTCCCATGGCAGATACGCAGTATTTT. It is translated as CSARDRPMADTQYF.

This clonotype was recorded at least ten times. The chain links TRBV7-9 to TRBJ1-1; tentative D call: TRBD1 (6 bases). V was trimmed by 5 bases and J by 8 bases, leaving 9 bases between them. The CDR3 runs to 11 residues. Germline CDR1 and CDR2: SEHNR and FQNEAQ (reference sequence). The CDR3 nucleotides are TGTGCCAGCAGCCCTCAGGGGGAAGCTTTCTTT. Its translation: CASSPQGEAFF.

The chain uses TRBV19 and TRBJ1-1; D is perhaps TRBD1 (6 bases). V was pared by 7 bases and J by 4 bases, with 28 bases between. CDR1 and CDR2 (germline): LNHDA, SQIVND (reference sequence). The CDR3 loop spans 18 amino acids. CDR3 bases: TGTGCCAGTAAGCCCATTGCGAAGGACAGCTTGAAGTTCACTGAAGCTTTCTTT. Its protein is CASKPIAKDSLKFTEAFF.

This chain links TRBV7-2 with TRBJ2-1, with 8 bases fitting TRBD2. There are 15 residues in the CDR3. Germline-derived CDR1 and CDR2 are SGHTA and FQGNSA. The junction had 10 bases not matched to a gene; V was cut back by 6 bases and J by 6 bases. The DNA of the CDR3 is TGTGCCAGCAGTCAAACCGGGACTAGAGGCAATGAGCAGTTCTTC. It encodes CASSQTGTRGNEQFF. The full variable domain, with the rest looked up from reference TRBV7-2 and TRBJ2-1, is GAGVSQSPSNKVTEKGKDVELRCDPISGHTALYWYRQSLGQGLEFLIYFQGNSAPDKSGLPSDRFSAERTGGSVSTLTIQRTQQEDSAVYLCASSQTGTRGNEQFFGPGTRLTVL.

This clonotype has a count of ten or more. The chain has TRBV7-9 and TRBJ1-1; D is unresolved. V lost 3 bases and J 5 bases, leaving 16 bases between the germline ends. The CDR3 has 15 amino acids. Germline values: CDR1 SEHNR, CDR2 FQNEAQ (reference sequence). CDR3 protein: CASSFEWGGTTEAFF. The CDR3, as DNA: TGTGCCAGCAGCTTTGAATGGGGAGGAACGACTGAAGCTTTCTTT.

V gene TRBV7-4 combines with J gene TRBJ2-7, with TRBD1 identical over 9 bases. V lost 4 bases to trimming and J lost 1 base; unmatched junction nucleotides: 5. CDR1 and CDR2 (germline): SGHVT, SQSDAQ. This CDR3 is built from 15 residues. The DNA for the CDR3 is TGTGCCAGCAGCTGGCCGGGACAGGGATCCTACGAGCAGTACTTC. Protein product: CASSWPGQGSYEQYF.

This clonotype was seen only a few times. The gene calls are TRBV10-3 and TRBJ1-1; 8 positions agree with TRBD1. The CDR3 loop spans 13 amino acids. The V and J ends lost 6 bases and 6 bases, in that order; junction bases with no gene match: 6. Per germline, CDR1 ENHRY and CDR2 SYGVKD. As DNA, the CDR3 is TGTGCCATCAGGACAGGGGCCGCCTCTGAAGCTTTCTTT. Protein sequence: CAIRTGAASEAFF.

The gene calls are TRBV29-1 and TRBJ1-2, with 8 positions matching TRBD1. The CDR3 is made up of 12 amino acids. Germline V CDR1 and CDR2: SQVTM, ANQGSEA. J gave up 3 bases and V 6 bases, and 3 bases lay outside the gene matches. Here the CDR3 DNA reads TGCAGCGTGGAGACAGGGGACTATGGCTACACCTTC. It yields the protein CSVETGDYGYTF.

This clonotype was counted a few times. The chain employs TRBV20-1 and TRBJ2-5; 8 nucleotides agree with TRBD2. This CDR3 region has 16 residues. CDR1 is DFQATT and CDR2 is SNEGSKA in the germline V gene (reference sequence). The V segment lost 0 bases and the J segment 5 bases; nucleotides outside the gene matches: 11. The CDR3 region has the DNA TGCAGTGCTAGAGACGCGCTGGAGCGGGGGAGGGAGACCCAGTACTTC. Translated, it gives CSARDALERGRETQYF.